The entry that follows covers one TCR beta chain sequence. The data were taken from a study of CD8+CD57+ T cells in acquired aplastic anemia. Patients chosen for sequencing had CD8+CD57+ cells that had expanded, as shown by flow cytometry. The CDR3 length is 17 residues. Germline lookup yields CDR1 DFQATT and CDR2 SNEGSKA (reference sequence). V was cut by 1 base and J by 2 bases, with 19 bases left in between. Profiles of TCR beta VDJ and CDR3 were generated from a genomic DNA template. From the reads, TCRdb called clonotypes with MiXCR, one entry per CDR3 protein. Among hundreds of thousands of distinct CDR3 sequences listed, approximately 33% were seen once.

The receptor comes from a human donor with aplastic anemia. The specimen sequenced was sorted CD4+, CD8+, or CD8+CD57+ T cells (not recorded which) from PBMCs. The gene calls are TRBV20-1 and TRBJ2-3; D perhaps matches TRBD2 (6 bases). The CDR3 reads CSARVTGFGRDTDTQYF. CDR3 nucleotide sequence: TGCAGTGCTAGAGTGACCGGGTTCGGGCGGGACACAGATACGCAGTATTTT.